These T cell receptor beta chains were read from a single sample in a study of CD8 T cells in ankylosing spondylitis. TCRdb used MiXCR to reprocess the 5' RACE reads, holding one entry per CDR3 protein. The table has about 150,000 distinct CDR3 sequences, 25% to 35% seen once. Sample: synovial fluid, either unsorted or a sorted T cell fraction (not recorded which). The receptor source for this set is a male donor with ankylosing spondylitis. Each CDR3 is given with its conserved first and last residue. The order of the fields is J gene, D gene, clone size, V gene, CDR3 protein, CDR3 DNA. A D gene is named only where the DNA matches it firmly. Only part of the rows carry a size: once, few, many, or a class if the clone is expanded.

J: TRBJ2-3; D: TRBD2; size: NA; V: TRBV2; CDR3: CASSVTSGSDTQYF; DNA: TGTGCCAGCAGTGTGACTAGCGGGAGCGACACGCAGTATTTT
J: TRBJ1-1; D: NA; size: NA; V: TRBV15; CDR3: CATSKQTRVQGTEAFF; DNA: TGTGCCACCAGCAAACAGACCAGGGTACAGGGCACTGAAGCTTTCTTT
J: TRBJ1-1; D: NA; size: NA; V: TRBV15; CDR3: CATSRNPTNTEAFF; DNA: TGTGCCACCAGCAGAAACCCTACTAACACTGAAGCTTTCTTT
J: TRBJ2-1; D: TRBD2; size: many; V: TRBV20-1; CDR3: CSARSLAGGSYNEQFF; DNA: TGCAGTGCTAGATCACTAGCGGGAGGTTCCTACAATGAGCAGTTCTTC
J: TRBJ1-4; D: NA; size: few; V: TRBV5-1; CDR3: CASSLFGMGNEKLFF; DNA: TGCGCCAGCAGCTTGTTTGGGATGGGGAATGAAAAACTGTTTTTT
J: TRBJ2-3; D: NA; size: many; V: TRBV30; CDR3: CAWSAGRWDTQYF; DNA: TGTGCCTGGAGTGCCGGGCGCTGGGATACGCAGTATTTT
J: TRBJ2-3; D: TRBD2; size: NA; V: TRBV6-5; CDR3: CASSYSAGGTPLRTDTQYF; DNA: TGTGCCAGCAGTTACTCAGCGGGGGGAACCCCCCTACGCACAGATACGCAGTATTTT
J: TRBJ2-7; D: TRBD1; size: few; V: TRBV29-1; CDR3: CSASDRLGFEQYF; DNA: TGCAGCGCCTCGGACAGGCTCGGCTTTGAGCAGTACTTC
J: TRBJ2-1; D: TRBD2; size: NA; V: TRBV9; CDR3: CASSAPGTSGHLSSYNEQFF; DNA: TGTGCCAGCAGCGCCCCCGGGACTAGCGGGCACCTAAGCTCCTACAATGAGCAGTTCTTC
J: TRBJ2-1; D: NA; size: few; V: TRBV10-3; CDR3: CAIGVNNEQFF; DNA: TGTGCCATCGGGGTTAACAATGAGCAGTTCTTC
J: TRBJ1-4; D: NA; size: few; V: TRBV11-3; CDR3: CASRPGPRGEKLFF; DNA: TGTGCCAGCAGACCGGGACCGCGGGGCGAAAAACTGTTTTTT
J: TRBJ2-7; D: NA; size: few; V: TRBV3-1; CDR3: CASSQGGGEQYF; DNA: TGTGCCAGCAGCCAAGGTGGGGGCGAGCAGTACTTC
J: TRBJ2-1; D: NA; size: many; V: TRBV6-1; CDR3: CASRARTGSGNEQFF; DNA: TGTGCCAGCAGGGCAAGGACTGGGTCAGGTAATGAGCAGTTCTTC
J: TRBJ1-1; D: NA; size: few; V: TRBV3-1; CDR3: CASSQDRATEAFF; DNA: TGTGCCAGCAGCCAAGACAGGGCAACTGAAGCTTTCTTT
J: TRBJ2-2; D: NA; size: few; V: TRBV12-3/TRBV12-4; CDR3: CASRGLEPTGELFF; DNA: TGTGCCAGCAGAGGGCTAGAGCCCACCGGGGAGCTGTTTTTT
J: TRBJ2-3; D: TRBD2; size: few; V: TRBV5-1; CDR3: CASSGGVLAGALSTDTQYF; DNA: TGCGCCAGCAGCGGAGGGGTTCTAGCGGGGGCGTTGAGCACAGATACGCAGTATTTT
J: TRBJ1-2; D: NA; size: NA; V: TRBV14; CDR3: CASSQDRAYYGYTF; DNA: TGTGCCAGCAGCCAAGATCGAGCCTACTATGGCTACACCTTC
J: TRBJ1-1; D: NA; size: NA; V: TRBV28; CDR3: CASSGFVRTIMNTEAFF; DNA: TGTGCCAGCAGTGGCTTTGTCAGAACCATCATGAACACTGAAGCTTTCTTT
J: TRBJ1-6; D: NA; size: NA; V: TRBV20-1; CDR3: CSATQPQGLGSPLHF; DNA: TGCAGTGCAACTCAACCCCAGGGGTTAGGTTCACCCCTCCACTTT
J: TRBJ2-3; D: NA; size: NA; V: TRBV10-3; CDR3: CAISRQVTDTQYF; DNA: TGTGCCATCAGCCGGCAAGTAACAGATACGCAGTATTTT
J: TRBJ2-5; D: NA; size: few; V: TRBV15; CDR3: CATSRDGETQYF; DNA: TGTGCCACCAGCAGAGATGGGGAGACCCAGTACTTC
J: TRBJ1-6; D: NA; size: NA; V: TRBV18; CDR3: CASSPAYNSPLHF; DNA: TGTGCCAGCTCACCAGCGTATAATTCACCCCTCCACTTT
J: TRBJ2-1; D: NA; size: many; V: TRBV7-9; CDR3: CASSPRDRSYNEQFF; DNA: TGTGCCAGCAGCCCCCGGGACCGCTCCTACAATGAGCAGTTCTTC
J: TRBJ1-5; D: NA; size: NA; V: TRBV20-1; CDR3: CSARDPGPGNQPQHF; DNA: TGCAGTGCTAGAGATCCGGGCCCTGGGAATCAGCCCCAGCATTTT
J: TRBJ2-1; D: NA; size: few; V: TRBV6-2/TRBV6-3; CDR3: CASVGGGARKQFF; DNA: TGTGCCAGCGTTGGGGGGGGGGCGAGGAAGCAGTTCTTC
J: TRBJ2-5; D: NA; size: NA; V: TRBV29-1; CDR3: CSVDGPSSLETQYF; DNA: TGCAGCGTTGATGGGCCTTCTAGCCTAGAGACCCAGTACTTC
J: TRBJ2-2; D: TRBD1; size: many; V: TRBV28; CDR3: CASSSSSRGRAGELFF; DNA: TGTGCCAGCAGTTCCAGTTCCAGGGGGCGCGCCGGGGAGCTGTTTTTT
J: TRBJ2-3; D: TRBD2; size: NA; V: TRBV4-3; CDR3: CASSQRLAGGLGTDTQYF; DNA: TGCGCCAGCAGCCAGCGACTAGCGGGAGGACTGGGAACAGATACGCAGTATTTT
J: TRBJ2-2; D: NA; size: many; V: TRBV7-2; CDR3: CASSPYLAVNTGELFF; DNA: TGTGCCAGCAGCCCCTATCTGGCGGTGAACACCGGGGAGCTGTTTTTT
J: TRBJ2-1; D: TRBD1; size: many; V: TRBV20-1; CDR3: CSVRGTGNNEQFF; DNA: TGCAGTGTTAGGGGGACAGGAAACAATGAGCAGTTCTTC
J: TRBJ1-4; D: NA; size: many; V: TRBV6-1; CDR3: CASSRRNEANEKLFF; DNA: TGTGCCAGCAGTCGGAGGAACGAGGCTAATGAAAAACTGTTTTTT
J: TRBJ2-1; D: TRBD2; size: NA; V: TRBV5-6; CDR3: CASSLLPSSGVGEQFF; DNA: TGTGCCAGCAGCTTGCTCCCCTCTAGCGGGGTGGGGGAGCAGTTCTTC
J: TRBJ2-5; D: NA; size: NA; V: TRBV29-1; CDR3: CSVKQGVAETQYF; DNA: TGCAGCGTCAAACAGGGAGTGGCAGAGACCCAGTACTTC
J: TRBJ1-5; D: NA; size: many; V: TRBV5-1; CDR3: CASSLDGGGQPQHF; DNA: TGCGCCAGCAGCTTGGACGGTGGGGGACAGCCCCAGCATTTT
J: TRBJ2-1; D: NA; size: NA; V: TRBV20-1; CDR3: CSARRGKGINPYNEQFF; DNA: TGCAGTGCTAGAAGGGGAAAAGGGATTAATCCCTACAATGAGCAGTTCTTC
J: TRBJ2-2; D: TRBD2; size: NA; V: TRBV19; CDR3: CASTPGLYTGELFF; DNA: TGTGCCAGTACTCCGGGACTATACACCGGGGAGCTGTTTTTT
J: TRBJ2-1; D: TRBD2; size: NA; V: TRBV28; CDR3: CASSSPAGDSYNEQFF; DNA: TGTGCCAGCAGTTCCCCTGCGGGAGACTCCTACAATGAGCAGTTCTTC
J: TRBJ2-1; D: NA; size: NA; V: TRBV18; CDR3: CASSPPSFYEQFF; DNA: TGTGCCAGCTCACCGCCTAGTTTCTATGAGCAGTTCTTC
J: TRBJ2-1; D: NA; size: few; V: TRBV12-3/TRBV12-4; CDR3: CASSRGTSYNEQFF; DNA: TGTGCCAGCAGCCGAGGGACCTCTTACAATGAGCAGTTCTTC
J: TRBJ2-2; D: TRBD1; size: few; V: TRBV7-2; CDR3: CASSFGRGPYTGELFF; DNA: TGTGCCAGCAGCTTTGGTAGGGGGCCGTACACCGGGGAGCTGTTTTTT
J: TRBJ1-6; D: TRBD1; size: NA; V: TRBV7-6; CDR3: CASSLWAGGASPLHF; DNA: TGTGCCAGCAGCTTATGGGCAGGGGGCGCTTCACCCCTCCACTTT
J: TRBJ2-3; D: TRBD2; size: NA; V: TRBV5-1; CDR3: CASSLFGRGTDTQYF; DNA: TGCGCCAGCAGCTTGTTCGGGAGGGGCACAGATACGCAGTATTTT
J: TRBJ2-7; D: TRBD1; size: few; V: TRBV7-2; CDR3: CASRGQGTYEQYF; DNA: TGTGCCAGCAGGGGACAGGGGACCTACGAGCAGTACTTC
J: TRBJ1-1; D: NA; size: NA; V: TRBV5-1; CDR3: CASSPMGGAGTEAFF; DNA: TGCGCCAGCAGCCCCATGGGGGGGGCCGGCACTGAAGCTTTCTTT
J: TRBJ1-5; D: NA; size: NA; V: TRBV3-1; CDR3: CASSRGGNQPQHF; DNA: TGTGCCAGCAGCCGCGGTGGGAATCAGCCCCAGCATTTT
J: TRBJ2-5; D: TRBD2; size: NA; V: TRBV4-2; CDR3: CASSQEMIGLAGDRQETQYF; DNA: TGTGCCAGCAGCCAAGAAATGATAGGACTAGCGGGGGATCGGCAAGAGACCCAGTACTTC
J: TRBJ1-1; D: NA; size: NA; V: TRBV6-5; CDR3: CASSYGNMNTEAFF; DNA: TGTGCCAGCAGTTACGGGAACATGAACACTGAAGCTTTCTTT
J: TRBJ2-1; D: TRBD1; size: few; V: TRBV5-1; CDR3: CASFETGTNEQFF; DNA: TGCGCCAGCTTCGAGACAGGGACCAATGAGCAGTTCTTC
J: TRBJ2-1; D: NA; size: NA; V: TRBV4-2; CDR3: CASSQDPQRNEQFF; DNA: TGTGCCAGCAGCCAAGATCCGCAAAGGAATGAGCAGTTCTTC
J: TRBJ1-1; D: NA; size: few; V: TRBV9; CDR3: CASSPIDRNTEAFF; DNA: TGTGCCAGCAGCCCAATCGACCGGAACACTGAAGCTTTCTTT
J: TRBJ2-3; D: NA; size: NA; V: TRBV21-1; CDR3: CASSKPAGLPSTDTQYF; DNA: TGTGCCAGCAGCAAACCTGCGGGCTTGCCATCCACAGATACGCAGTATTTT
J: TRBJ1-5; D: NA; size: NA; V: TRBV3-1; CDR3: CASSQGVVGNQPQHF; DNA: TGTGCCAGCAGCCAAGGGGTGGTCGGCAATCAGCCCCAGCATTTT
J: TRBJ2-3; D: NA; size: NA; V: TRBV20-1; CDR3: CSARLGWDTQYF; DNA: TGCAGTGCTAGACTCGGGTGGGATACGCAGTATTTT